Each of the 17 T cell receptor beta chains below was sequenced from the same sample in a study of blood T cell repertoires in COVID-19. Sequencing was performed with immunoSEQ multiplex PCR; in TCRdb, only in-frame clones are kept and a portion is missing. Here the sample spans tens of thousands of clones, over 80% being singletons. The sample taken for sequencing was peripheral blood. The origin of the receptors is a woman between 45 and 60 years old in a cohort sampled during active COVID-19.

The gene calls are TRBV28 and TRBJ1-1; D is unclear. V lost 6 bases, J lost 6 bases, and 20 bases lay in between. Germline loops: CDR1 MDHEN, CDR2 SYDVKM. This CDR3 region has 15 residues. CDR3 sequence reads: CASSNRRTDTPEAFF. In DNA, the CDR3 is TGTGCCAGCAGCAACCGTCGCACTGACACGCCTGAAGCTTTCTTT.

This clone is a singleton in its sample. This sequence joins TRBV10-1 and TRBJ2-1, with 11 bases lining up with TRBD2. J was trimmed by 9 bases and V by 5 bases; bases with no gene match: 3. The CDR3 sequence is 13 residues long. Germline values: CDR1 WNHNN, CDR2 SYGVQD (reference sequence). CDR3: CASSLAGGSEQFF. In nucleotides, the CDR3 is TGCGCCAGCAGTCTAGCGGGAGGCAGTGAGCAGTTCTTC.

The rearrangement links TRBV5-6 to TRBJ2-5; 7 bases agree with TRBD1. V lost 2 bases, J lost 0 bases, and 4 bases stayed unmatched. The CDR3 has 15 amino acids. Per the germline V gene, CDR1 is SGHDT and CDR2 is YYEEEE. CDR3 nucleotide sequence: TGTGCCAGCAGCTTCGGGCAGGGGGACCAAGAGACCCAGTACTTC. It is translated as CASSFGQGDQETQYF.

The chain has TRBV10-3 and TRBJ1-1; D ambiguous. The CDR3 is made up of 12 amino acids. V was cut by 6 bases and J by 1 base, with 6 bases left in between. In germline, CDR1 is ENHRY, CDR2 SYGVKD. As DNA, the CDR3 is TGTGCCATCAGGACACCGAACACTGAAGCTTTCTTT. It is translated as CAIRTPNTEAFF.

This chain links TRBV28 with TRBJ2-7; TRBD2 aligns across 9 bases. This CDR3 has 14 amino acids. With 7 bases clipped from V and 2 bases from J, the junction kept 6 bases outside the gene matches. CDR1 is MDHEN, CDR2 SYDVKM, per germline. In DNA, the CDR3 is TGTGCCAGCAAAGGGGCGGGAGGGCCCTACGAGCAGTACTTC. It yields the protein CASKGAGGPYEQYF.

This chain connects TRBV15 to TRBJ2-7, with 8 bases lining up with TRBD1. The V segment lost 5 bases and the J segment 2 bases; nucleotides outside the gene matches: 2. From germline, CDR1 is LNHNV and CDR2 YYDKDF (reference sequence). The CDR3 loop spans 13 amino acids. In nucleotides, the CDR3 is TGTGCCACCAGCGACAGGGGCCCCTACGAGCAGTACTTC. Translating gives CATSDRGPYEQYF.

This chain connects TRBV19 to TRBJ2-5; D gene uncertain. Trimming removed 6 bases at V and 5 bases at J, with 10 bases between. Germline lookup yields CDR1 LNHDA and CDR2 SQIVND (reference sequence). CDR3 length equals 12 residues. CDR3 sequence (DNA): TGTGCCAGTAGCGTGAGAGGTGAGACCCAGTACTTC. Its protein is CASSVRGETQYF. The full variable domain, in which reference TRBV19 and TRBJ2-5 provide the parts outside the CDR3, is DGGITQSPKYLFRKEGQNVTLSCEQNLNHDAMYWYRQDPGQGLRLIYYSQIVNDFQKGDIAEGYSVSREKKESFPLTVTSAQKNPTAFYLCASSVRGETQYFGPGTRLLVL.

The J gene is TRBJ2-7, the V gene TRBV19; weak D call: TRBD1 (7 bases). V shed 3 bases and J shed 1 base, with 19 bases lying between them. CDR1 is LNHDA, CDR2 SQIVND, per germline (reference sequence). The CDR3 totals 17 residues. CDR3 loop: CASSIFPDREVSYEQYF. The CDR3 DNA reads as TGTGCCAGTAGTATTTTTCCCGACAGGGAGGTGTCCTACGAGCAGTACTTC.

This clone was counted many times. This is likely a read error, given that the CDR3 carries no conserved phenylalanine or tryptophan at its end. No DNA is shown, since the ends of the CDR3 on it are uncertain; the CDR3 is the one TCRdb lists. V gene TRBV2 combines with J gene TRBJ2-7; the table's TRBD1 call for D was not verified on the DNA. Germline V CDR1 and CDR2: SNHLY, FYNNEI. The CDR3 is 11 amino acids long, termini counted. This CDR3 is CASSEGQTTRI.

About this clone: Distinct nucleotide sequences in the sample also encode this CDR3. CDR3 amino acids: CASSPVRRGLRNTGELFF. CDR3 DNA: TGTGCCAGCAGCCCGGTTCGGCGGGGGCTAAGAAATACCGGGGAGCTGTTTTTT. This sequence joins TRBV7-8 and TRBJ2-2; a weak D match, TRBD2 (7 bases). The CDR3 is made up of 18 amino acids. Germline lookup yields CDR1 SGHVS and CDR2 FQNEAQ. Trimming removed 5 bases at V and 5 bases at J, with 24 bases between.

The V gene is TRBV5-4, the J gene TRBJ2-7, with 8 bases fitting TRBD2. The length of the CDR3 is 16 residues. Germline values: CDR1 SGHNT, CDR2 YYREEE (reference sequence). V lost 4 bases, J lost 3 bases, and 12 bases stayed unmatched. The CDR3 nucleotides read TGTGCCAGCAGCCCGGAGCCGAGACTAGCGAGCTACGAGCAGTACTTC. Protein sequence: CASSPEPRLASYEQYF. Using reference TRBV5-4 and TRBJ2-7 for the parts outside the CDR3, the full variable domain is ETGVTQSPTHLIKTRGQQVTLRCSSQSGHNTVSWYQQALGQGPQFIFQYYREEENGRGNFPPRFSGLQFPNYSSELNVNALELDDSALYLCASSPEPRLASYEQYFGPGTRLTVT.

This clone has a handful of counts. The chain uses TRBV6-6 and TRBJ2-7, with TRBD1 matching over 9 bases. The germline gives CDR1 MNHNY, CDR2 SVGAGI (reference sequence). This CDR3 comprises 15 residues. The V segment lost 10 bases and the J segment 1 base; nucleotides outside the gene matches: 11. The CDR3 DNA reads as TGTGCCACCGAGACCAAGACAGGGGGGTCCTACGAGCAGTACTTC. It is translated as CATETKTGGSYEQYF.

CDR3 in DNA: TGTGCCTGGACCCCCCGGGGGACTGAAGCTTTCTTT. Protein: CAWTPRGTEAFF. The J gene is TRBJ1-1, the V gene TRBV30; the D gene is possibly TRBD1 (5 bases). The V gene's germline CDR1 is GTSNPN and CDR2 SVGIG (reference sequence). The CDR3 runs 12 residues. The germline V and J ends were trimmed by 4 bases and 5 bases, with 11 bases remaining between them. Together with reference TRBV30 and TRBJ1-1, the CDR3 gives the full variable domain: SQTIHQWPATLVQPVGSPLSLECTVEGTSNPNLYWYRQAAGRGLQLLFYSVGIGQISSEVPQNLSASRPQDRQFILSSKKLLLSDSGFYLCAWTPRGTEAFFGQGTRLTVV.

CDR3 nucleotides: TGTGCCAGCAGGGGGACAAATTCACCCCTCCACTTT. Encoded protein: CASRGTNSPLHF. The J gene is TRBJ1-6, the V gene TRBV28, with a tentative D call TRBD1 (6 bases). Germline loops: CDR1 MDHEN, CDR2 SYDVKM. Trimming shortened V by 6 bases and J by 7 bases, and 7 bases separated the two germline ends. The CDR3 is 12 amino acids. Variable domain in full (rest from reference TRBV28 and TRBJ1-6): DVKVTQSSRYLVKRTGEKVFLECVQDMDHENMFWYRQDPGLGLRLIYFSYDVKMKEKGDIPEGYSVSREKKERFSLILESASTNQTSMYLCASRGTNSPLHFGNGTRLTVT.

The chain employs TRBV14 and TRBJ1-2, with TRBD1 as a possible D gene (6 bases). Per germline, CDR1 SGHDN and CDR2 FVKESK. This CDR3 is built from 14 residues. The V end lost 4 bases, the J end lost 12 bases, and 21 bases lay between the germline ends. For the CDR3, the DNA is TGTGCCAGCAGCCTGGACAGTGAACGGGTTCGGGACACCTTC. Translated, it gives CASSLDSERVRDTF.

With respect to this clone: At the DNA level, this CDR3 is encoded by other sequences in the same sample as well. J is TRBJ1-6 and V is TRBV9, with 8 nucleotides matching TRBD1. The CDR3 contains 15 residues. Germline V gene sequence: CDR1 SGDLS, CDR2 YYNGEE. Trimming removed 0 bases from V and 7 bases from J; junction bases left unmatched: 3. The CDR3 reads CASSVGGQGNSPLHF. The CDR3 region has the DNA TGTGCCAGCAGCGTAGGCGGACAGGGCAATTCACCCCTCCACTTT.

V is TRBV5-1 and J is TRBJ1-6, with TRBD1 matching over 10 bases. V shed 4 bases and J 8 bases; nucleotides not matched to a gene: 6. Per the germline V gene, CDR1 is SGHRS and CDR2 is YFSETQ. CDR3 size: 15 residues. The CDR3, as DNA: TGCGCCAGCAGCGGCGGACAGGGGGTTCATTCACCCCTCCACTTT. Its translation: CASSGGQGVHSPLHF.